This T cell receptor (beta chain) was identified during a study of CD8 T cells in Susac syndrome (dated by TCRdb to the late 2010s). Study-level background: Of the Susac syndrome patients who were sequenced, under 10 were in clinical remission while more than five had clinically active disease. At blood withdrawal, Susac syndrome patients were either therapy-naive, taking corticosteroids (in some cases with IVIg as well), or taking IVIg alone. Whether CD8+ T cell activation and differentiation in Susac syndrome was antigen driven was tested using repertoire sequencing. What the research found in general, with its limitations: In patients with Susac syndrome, the CD4+ T cell repertoire showed no detectable clonal expansion. The number of individuals in the TCR sequencing and HLA analysis was recognized as being relatively small.

RNA was extracted with the RNeasy kit and roughly 0.45 to 1 ug was reverse transcribed using random hexamers. The immunoSEQ multiplex PCR assay, which covers 54 Vbeta and 13 Jbeta segments, was used to amplify TCR beta CDR3 regions. To correct PCR amplification bias, a synthetic template baseline was used for both primer optimization and computational correction. Per the authors' processing: Only productive sequences were kept, with reads annotated to V, D and J genes according to IMGT and analyzed in immunoSEQ Analyzer. Clonality was calculated as one minus the Shannon entropy normalized by log2 of the number of productive unique sequences. For each patient and control, public and private clones were evaluated within the 100 most prevalent clones. Susac-specific clones were defined as absent from healthy and MS cohorts, 1052 published viral clones and other ImmuneACCESS disease sequences. The public reads were reanalyzed by TCRdb: fastp trimming at Q25, MiXCR alignment, in-frame beta chains only. One record per CDR3 amino acid sequence lists the most common genes and DNA. TCRdb's processing, not the authors', yielded these V and J calls. Recorded for this sample are some 180,000 distinct CDR3 sequences; about 91% of them occurred a single time. Of the sample, around 0.085% falls within the top ten clones.

V is shortened by 4 bases, J by 2 bases, and the region joining them spans 11 bases. The CDR3 measures 14 amino acids from cysteine to phenylalanine. Kept here is only the CDR3 DNA, which spans 42 bases and is read in frame from base 1. The germline V gene provides CDR1 SNHLY and CDR2 FYNNEI. For this clonotype: Which antigen it targets is not known. Base qualities are not at hand, and no much larger clone is one base apart.

Peripheral blood CD8+ and CD4+ T cells from healthy donors, Susac syndrome patients and multiple sclerosis patients were profiled by high-throughput TCR beta sequencing. Recently defined diagnostic criteria for definite or probable disease were met by the Susac syndrome patients. Bulk CD8+ and CD4+ T cells were purified by magnetic negative isolation, while CD8+ TEMRA cells were enriched using FACS. Blood was collected in EDTA tubes and processed within 24 hours, with PBMCs isolated through density gradient centrifugation. PBMCs destined for TCR sequencing were cryopreserved in liquid nitrogen and later thawed in a 37 °C water bath. Purity of sorted or isolated CD4+, CD8+ and CD8+ TEMRA cells was at least 90%.

This TCR was recovered from a human donor with Susac syndrome. Sequenced: CD4+ T cells from PBMCs. The receptor chain draws on TRBV2 and TRBJ2-5, with the D gene call left open. CDR3 reads: CASSGPTGQETQYF. The nucleotide sequence reads TGTGCCAGCAGTGGACCCACCGGTCAAGAGACCCAGTACTTC. Supplemented by the reference TRBV2 and TRBJ2-5 proteins around the CDR3, the complete variable domain is EPEVTQTPSHQVTQMGQEVILRCVPISNHLYFYWYRQILGQKVEFLVSFYNNEISEKSEIFDDQFSVERPDGSNFTLKIRSTKLEDSAMYFCASSGPTGQETQYFGPGTRLLVL.